Only one count was recorded for the clone carrying this T cell receptor beta chain. Per the original data handling: Amplifying reference gene primers gave estimates of nucleated cell counts. Assay: immunoSEQ multiplex PCR; the TCRdb copy retains only in-frame clones and omits some. From that table come the V and J calls and clone size; the DNA was used to work out D and trimming. The table includes approximately 360,000 clones, 89% detected once. The data are from a study of blood T cell repertoires in COVID-19. The overall study: Both acute and convalescent COVID-19 samples were obtained from the United States, Italy and Spain. PBMCs, B-cell-depleted T cells, or T cells provided the cDNA or gDNA that made up the material.

The V end lost 2 bases, the J end lost 4 bases, and 13 bases lay between the germline ends. Germline CDR1 LGHNA, CDR2 YSLEER. The CDR3 is 15 residues long. The clonotype was recovered from a man in his forties with acute or convalescent COVID-19. The sequencing input was peripheral blood. This chain links TRBV4-3 with TRBJ2-3; no clear D. The CDR3 DNA reads TGCGCCAGCAGCCAATCTCTCAGCGAGGCAGATACGCAGTATTTT. Protein product: CASSQSLSEADTQYF.